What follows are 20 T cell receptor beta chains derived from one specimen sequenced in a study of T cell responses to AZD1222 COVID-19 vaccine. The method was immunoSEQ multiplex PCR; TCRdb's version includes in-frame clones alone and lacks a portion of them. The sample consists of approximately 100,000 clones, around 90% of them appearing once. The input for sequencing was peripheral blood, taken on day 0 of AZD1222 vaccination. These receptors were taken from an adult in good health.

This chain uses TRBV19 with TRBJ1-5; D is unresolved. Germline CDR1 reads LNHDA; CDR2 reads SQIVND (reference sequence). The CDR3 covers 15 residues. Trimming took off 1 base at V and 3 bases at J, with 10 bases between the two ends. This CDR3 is CASSIGQTDNQPQHF. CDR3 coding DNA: TGTGCCAGTAGTATAGGCCAAACGGACAATCAGCCCCAGCATTTT.

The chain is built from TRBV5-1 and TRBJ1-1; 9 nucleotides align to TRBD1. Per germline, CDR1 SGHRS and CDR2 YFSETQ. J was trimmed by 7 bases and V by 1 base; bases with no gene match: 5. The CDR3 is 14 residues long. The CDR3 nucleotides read TGCGCCAGCAGCTTGAGGACAGGGGCTATTGAAGCTTTCTTT. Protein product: CASSLRTGAIEAFF. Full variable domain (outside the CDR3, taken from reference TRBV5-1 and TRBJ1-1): KAGVTQTPRYLIKTRGQQVTLSCSPISGHRSVSWYQQTPGQGLQFLFEYFSETQRNKGNFPGRFSGRQFSNSRSEMNVSTLELGDSALYLCASSLRTGAIEAFFGQGTRLTVV.

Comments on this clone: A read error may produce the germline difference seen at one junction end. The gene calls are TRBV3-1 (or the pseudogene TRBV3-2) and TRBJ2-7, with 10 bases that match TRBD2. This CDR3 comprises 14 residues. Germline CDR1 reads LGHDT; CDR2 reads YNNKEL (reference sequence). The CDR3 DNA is TGTGCCAGCCGCCAAGGGGCTAGCGGGGGCGAGCAGTACTTC. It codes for CASRQGASGGEQYF.

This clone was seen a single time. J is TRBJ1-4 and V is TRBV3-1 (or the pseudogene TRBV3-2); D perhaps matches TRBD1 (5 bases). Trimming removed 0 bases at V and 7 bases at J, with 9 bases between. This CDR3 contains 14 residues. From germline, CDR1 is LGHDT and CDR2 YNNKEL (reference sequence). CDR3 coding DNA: TGTGCCAGCAGCCAAGAGGGGGGGAGTGAAAAACTGTTTTTT. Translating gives CASSQEGGSEKLFF.

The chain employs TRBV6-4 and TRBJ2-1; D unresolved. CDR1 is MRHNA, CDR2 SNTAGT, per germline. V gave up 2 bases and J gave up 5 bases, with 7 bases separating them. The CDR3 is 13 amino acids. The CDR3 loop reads CASSDDGHNEQFF. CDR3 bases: TGTGCCAGCAGTGACGATGGACACAATGAGCAGTTCTTC.

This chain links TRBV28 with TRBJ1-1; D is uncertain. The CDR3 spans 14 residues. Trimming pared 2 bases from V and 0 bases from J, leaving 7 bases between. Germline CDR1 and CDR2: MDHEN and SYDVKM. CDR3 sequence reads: CASSLRSLNTEAFF. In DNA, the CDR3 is TGTGCCAGCAGTTTAAGGTCGTTGAACACTGAAGCTTTCTTT.

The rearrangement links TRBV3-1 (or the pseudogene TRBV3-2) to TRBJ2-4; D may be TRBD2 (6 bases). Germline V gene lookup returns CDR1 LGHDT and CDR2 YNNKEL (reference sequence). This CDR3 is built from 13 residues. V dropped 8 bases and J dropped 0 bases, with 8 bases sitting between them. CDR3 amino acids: CASSGLAKNIQYF. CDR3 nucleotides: TGTGCCAGCTCGGGACTAGCCAAAAACATTCAGTACTTC.

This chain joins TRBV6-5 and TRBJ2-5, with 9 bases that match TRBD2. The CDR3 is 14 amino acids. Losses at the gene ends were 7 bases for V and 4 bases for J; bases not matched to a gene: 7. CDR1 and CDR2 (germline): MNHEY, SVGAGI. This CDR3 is CASTLSGGRETQYF. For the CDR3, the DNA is TGTGCCAGCACCCTCAGCGGGGGGAGAGAGACCCAGTACTTC.

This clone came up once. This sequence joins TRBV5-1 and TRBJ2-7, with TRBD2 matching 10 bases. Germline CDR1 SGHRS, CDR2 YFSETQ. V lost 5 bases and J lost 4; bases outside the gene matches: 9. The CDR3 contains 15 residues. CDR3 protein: CASSSPLAGIYEQYF. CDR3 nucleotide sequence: TGCGCCAGCAGTAGTCCACTAGCGGGAATTTACGAGCAGTACTTC.

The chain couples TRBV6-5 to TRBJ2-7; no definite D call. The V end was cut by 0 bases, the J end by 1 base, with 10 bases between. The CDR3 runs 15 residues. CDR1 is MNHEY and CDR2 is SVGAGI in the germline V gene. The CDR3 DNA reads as TGTGCCAGCAGTTACTCGAGGTTCGGATCCTACGAGCAGTACTTC. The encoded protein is CASSYSRFGSYEQYF.

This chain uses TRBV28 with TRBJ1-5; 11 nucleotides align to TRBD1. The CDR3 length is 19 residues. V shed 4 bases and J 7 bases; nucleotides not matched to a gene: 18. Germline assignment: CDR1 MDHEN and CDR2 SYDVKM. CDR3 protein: CASSSSTGTGGLISQPQHF. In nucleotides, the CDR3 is TGTGCCAGCAGTTCGAGCACCGGGACAGGGGGTTTAATCAGCCAGCCCCAGCATTTT.

CDR3 loop: CASRGGGKYNEQFF. CDR3 nucleotide sequence: TGTGCCAGCAGGGGCGGGGGAAAATACAATGAGCAGTTCTTC. The rearrangement links TRBV13 to TRBJ2-1; 7 nucleotides agree with TRBD2. Trimming at V came to 6 bases and at J to 4 bases, leaving 6 bases not matched to a gene. Per the germline V gene, CDR1 is PRHDT and CDR2 is FYEKMQ (reference sequence). This CDR3 is 14 amino acids long.

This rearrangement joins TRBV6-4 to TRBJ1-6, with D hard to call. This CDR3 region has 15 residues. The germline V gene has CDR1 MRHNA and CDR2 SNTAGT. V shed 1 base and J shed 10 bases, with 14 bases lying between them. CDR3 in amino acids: CASSDFGGPGSPLHF. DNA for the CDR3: TGTGCCAGCAGTGACTTTGGCGGACCGGGGTCACCCCTCCACTTT.

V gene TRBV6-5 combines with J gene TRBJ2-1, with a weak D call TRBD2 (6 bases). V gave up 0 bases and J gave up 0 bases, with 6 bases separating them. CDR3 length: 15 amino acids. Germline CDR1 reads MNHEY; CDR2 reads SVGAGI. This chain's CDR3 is CASSYSGSSYNEQFF. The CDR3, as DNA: TGTGCCAGCAGTTACTCCGGGAGCTCCTACAATGAGCAGTTCTTC.

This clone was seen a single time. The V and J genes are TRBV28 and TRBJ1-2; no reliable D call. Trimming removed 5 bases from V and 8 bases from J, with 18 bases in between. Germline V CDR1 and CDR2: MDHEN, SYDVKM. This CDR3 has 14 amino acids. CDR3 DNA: TGTGCCAGCAGTCCAGGACTGGGCGACGCGGGCTACACCTTC. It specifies CASSPGLGDAGYTF.

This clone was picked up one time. The CDR3 DNA sequence: TGCGCCAGCCACCGGGGAGGAGGAGATGGGAACACCATATATTTT. Protein product: CASHRGGGDGNTIYF. The rearrangement links TRBV5-1 to TRBJ1-3; no definite D call. The CDR3 consists of 15 residues. The V gene lost 7 bases and the J gene lost 7 bases, with 21 bases spanning the gap. Germline-derived CDR1 and CDR2 are SGHRS and YFSETQ.

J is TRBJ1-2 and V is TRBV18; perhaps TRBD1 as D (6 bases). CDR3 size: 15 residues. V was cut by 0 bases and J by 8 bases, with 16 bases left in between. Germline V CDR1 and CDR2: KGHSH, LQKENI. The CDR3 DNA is TGTGCCAGCTCACCACCCAGCTGGACAGAGCCCGGCTACACCTTC. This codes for CASSPPSWTEPGYTF.

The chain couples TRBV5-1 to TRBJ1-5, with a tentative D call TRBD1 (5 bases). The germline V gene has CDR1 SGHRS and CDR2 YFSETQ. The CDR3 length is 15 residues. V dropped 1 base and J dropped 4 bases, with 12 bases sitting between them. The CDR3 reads CASSLLAGPNQPQHF. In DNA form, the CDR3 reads TGCGCCAGCAGCTTGCTGGCAGGGCCAAATCAGCCCCAGCATTTT.

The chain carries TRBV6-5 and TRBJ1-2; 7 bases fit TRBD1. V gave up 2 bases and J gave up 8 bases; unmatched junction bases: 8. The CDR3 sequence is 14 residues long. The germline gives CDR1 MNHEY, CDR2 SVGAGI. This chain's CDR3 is CASSYDRAADGYTF. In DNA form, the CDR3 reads TGTGCCAGCAGTTACGACAGGGCTGCTGACGGCTACACCTTC.

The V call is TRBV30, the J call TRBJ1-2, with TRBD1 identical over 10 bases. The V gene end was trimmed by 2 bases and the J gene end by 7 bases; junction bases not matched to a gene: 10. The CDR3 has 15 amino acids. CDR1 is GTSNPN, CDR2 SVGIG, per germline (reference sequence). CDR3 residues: CAWSSTRQGAGGYTF. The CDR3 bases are TGTGCCTGGAGTTCTACTAGACAGGGGGCGGGTGGCTACACCTTC.